Below are 28 T cell receptor beta chains sequenced from a single sample in a study of blood T cell repertoires in COVID-19. The data were produced by immunoSEQ multiplex PCR, yet TCRdb's version contains in-frame clones alone and is incomplete. The sample lists under 75,000 clones, approximately 88% occurring once. Source material: peripheral blood. The receptors originated from a human donor in a cohort sampled during active COVID-19.

The chain has TRBV4-1 and TRBJ1-1; D is ambiguous. Germline V gene sequence: CDR1 MGHRA, CDR2 YSYEKL. There are 15 residues in the CDR3. V dropped 4 bases and J dropped 0 bases, with 12 bases sitting between them. CDR3 in amino acids: CASSLQLMLNTEAFF. As DNA, the CDR3 is TGCGCCAGCAGCCTTCAGTTAATGTTGAACACTGAAGCTTTCTTT.

The CDR3 spells CASIGTGGGYTF. In nucleotides, the CDR3 is TGTGCCAGCATCGGGACAGGGGGCGGCTACACCTTC. The chain has TRBV28 and TRBJ1-2; 12 positions agree with TRBD1. The junction had 2 bases not matched to a gene; V was cut back by 7 bases and J by 8 bases. Germline V gene sequence: CDR1 MDHEN, CDR2 SYDVKM. CDR3 length: 12 residues.

This clone came up a few times. This chain joins TRBV7-2 and TRBJ2-1, with D unresolved. CDR3 length: 15 amino acids. Trimming shortened V by 3 bases and J by 4 bases, and 13 bases separated the two germline ends. Germline V gives CDR1 SGHTA, CDR2 FQGNSA. The CDR3 nucleotides are TGTGCCAGCAGCTTGAACCCACCCCAGTACAATGAGCAGTTCTTC. This encodes CASSLNPPQYNEQFF.

The chain is built from TRBV7-2 and TRBJ2-7; 7 bases agree with TRBD2. The CDR3 runs to 15 residues. The V gene end was trimmed by 4 bases and the J gene end by 0 bases; junction bases not matched to a gene: 6. The germline gives CDR1 SGHTA, CDR2 FQGNSA. CDR3 sequence reads: CASSYPGTTSYEQYF. CDR3 nucleotides: TGTGCCAGCAGCTACCCCGGGACTACCTCCTACGAGCAGTACTTC.

This chain joins TRBV30 and TRBJ2-1; D may be TRBD2 (5 bases). Trimming removed 1 base at V and 7 bases at J, with 14 bases between. CDR1 is GTSNPN, CDR2 SVGIG, per germline (reference sequence). The CDR3 is 14 residues long. CDR3 coding DNA: TGTGCCTGGAGTGGCGGAGGTGAGACGAATGAGCAGTTCTTC. This gives the protein CAWSGGGETNEQFF.

V gene TRBV14 combines with J gene TRBJ1-6, with D perhaps TRBD1 (6 bases). From germline, CDR1 is SGHDN and CDR2 FVKESK. The CDR3 has 13 amino acids. V was cut by 4 bases and J by 8 bases, with 9 bases left in between. The CDR3 DNA follows: TGTGCCAGCAGCCCACAGGGCTATTCACCCCTCCACTTT. It is translated as CASSPQGYSPLHF.

This rearrangement joins TRBV9 to TRBJ1-3, with a tentative D call TRBD1 (6 bases). V shed 3 bases and J shed 4 bases, with 17 bases lying between them. CDR1 is SGDLS and CDR2 is YYNGEE in the germline V gene. There are 16 residues in the CDR3. CDR3 sequence (DNA): TGTGCCAGCAGCGCTAGCCCCGCAGGGGACGGAAACACCATATATTTT. This codes for CASSASPAGDGNTIYF.

The rearrangement joins TRBV30 to TRBJ1-2; no clear D. The germline V and J ends were trimmed by 4 bases and 4 bases, with 13 bases remaining between them. Germline V lookup: CDR1 GTSNPN, CDR2 SVGIG (reference sequence). The CDR3 is 13 amino acids. The CDR3 DNA is TGTGCCTGGACGAGAGGGTCTCTCTATGGCTACACCTTC. This gives the protein CAWTRGSLYGYTF.

The gene calls are TRBV27 and TRBJ2-2; TRBD1 aligns across 7 bases. The length of the CDR3 is 17 residues. V gave up 6 bases and J gave up 2 bases; unmatched junction bases: 12. CDR1 and CDR2 (germline): MNHEY, SMNVEV (reference sequence). The CDR3, as DNA: TGTGCCAGCAGACAGGGGAACACGGGACAAAACACCGGGGAGCTGTTTTTT. Its protein product is CASRQGNTGQNTGELFF.

The chain combines TRBV28 with TRBJ1-2; 9 positions agree with TRBD1. V trimming: 3 bases; J trimming: 4 bases; junction bases outside the gene matches: 6. The CDR3 totals 15 residues. CDR1 is MDHEN and CDR2 is SYDVKM in the germline V gene. The CDR3 here is CASSFMDRGAYGYTF. The CDR3, as DNA: TGTGCCAGCAGTTTTATGGACAGGGGTGCCTATGGCTACACCTTC.

J is TRBJ2-5 and V is TRBV10-3; TRBD2 agrees at 10 bases. The V gene's germline CDR1 is ENHRY and CDR2 SYGVKD. The CDR3 contains 15 residues. The J segment lost 0 bases and the V segment lost 3 bases, leaving 1 base of the junction unmatched. CDR3 in amino acids: CAISEAGGYQETQYF. In DNA form, the CDR3 reads TGTGCCATCAGTGAAGCGGGGGGGTACCAAGAGACCCAGTACTTC.

CDR3: CASSQTGGGELGYTF. CDR3 bases: TGTGCCAGCAGTCAGACAGGGGGCGGCGAACTTGGCTACACCTTC. The chain uses TRBV6-5 and TRBJ1-2; 10 bases are a match to TRBD1. This CDR3 comprises 15 residues. J gave up 7 bases and V 5 bases, and 10 bases lay outside the gene matches. Germline CDR1 MNHEY, CDR2 SVGAGI.

The chain uses TRBV28 and TRBJ1-1, with TRBD1 matching over 8 bases. The V gene's germline CDR1 is MDHEN and CDR2 SYDVKM. The CDR3 loop spans 14 amino acids. Trimming removed 6 bases from V and 10 bases from J; junction bases left unmatched: 13. The CDR3, as DNA: TGTGCCAGCAGCCAAGACAGGGGACCACTGGGAGCTTTCTTT. It is translated as CASSQDRGPLGAFF.

The V call is TRBV6-5, the J call TRBJ2-7; TRBD1 aligns across 9 bases. V trimming: 4 bases; J trimming: 3 bases; junction bases outside the gene matches: 4. The CDR3 runs 14 residues. Germline lookup yields CDR1 MNHEY and CDR2 SVGAGI. The CDR3 DNA follows: TGTGCCAGCAGTTCCCGGGACAGGGACTACGAGCAGTACTTC. Its translation: CASSSRDRDYEQYF.

The chain uses TRBV24-1 and TRBJ1-1; tentative D call: TRBD1 (5 bases). CDR1 is KGHDR, CDR2 SFDVKD, per germline. Between the trimmed V and J ends, which lost 4 bases and 4 bases, there was a span of 9 bases. This CDR3 comprises 13 residues. This CDR3 reads CATSEGGGTEAFF. CDR3 bases: TGTGCCACCAGTGAGGGGGGTGGCACTGAAGCTTTCTTT.

The chain employs TRBV6-5 and TRBJ1-2, with D hard to call. The CDR3 has 13 amino acids. Germline loops: CDR1 MNHEY, CDR2 SVGAGI. Trimming shortened V by 5 bases and J by 3 bases, and 10 bases separated the two germline ends. CDR3 amino acids: CASSPRKYYGYTF. Here the CDR3 DNA reads TGTGCCAGCAGTCCCAGAAAATACTATGGCTACACCTTC.

The V gene is TRBV4-1, the J gene TRBJ2-7; 15 nucleotides match TRBD2. Trimming at V came to 3 bases and at J to 7 bases, leaving 4 bases not matched to a gene. Germline assignment: CDR1 MGHRA and CDR2 YSYEKL. The CDR3 sequence is 15 residues long. The CDR3 sequence: CASSQGLAGGREQYF. CDR3 nucleotide sequence: TGCGCCAGCAGCCAGGGACTAGCGGGAGGACGAGAGCAGTACTTC.

V is TRBV30 and J is TRBJ2-4, with D maybe TRBD1 (6 bases). V lost 4 bases and J lost 5, with 12 bases in between. The CDR3 is 13 amino acids. Per the germline V gene, CDR1 is GTSNPN and CDR2 is SVGIG (reference sequence). The CDR3 DNA follows: TGTGCCTGGACAGGGGAACTGGAAAACATTCAGTACTTC. It encodes CAWTGELENIQYF.

The chain is built from TRBV7-9 and TRBJ2-7; D might be TRBD1 (6 bases). V was clipped by 8 bases and J by 2 bases, with 10 bases between them. Looked up from germline, CDR1 is SEHNR and CDR2 is FQNEAQ (reference sequence). The length of the CDR3 is 12 residues. CDR3 DNA sequence: TGTGCCAGCGACGACAGGCCCTACGAGCAGTACTTC. Its protein product is CASDDRPYEQYF.

The chain carries TRBV24-1 and TRBJ2-6; D is undetermined. Germline CDR1 reads KGHDR; CDR2 reads SFDVKD. This CDR3 comprises 14 residues. V was pared by 2 bases and J by 2 bases, with 3 bases between. This CDR3 is CATSDSTGANVLTF. The CDR3 region has the DNA TGTGCCACCAGTGATTCTACTGGGGCCAACGTCCTGACTTTC.

V gene TRBV6-1 combines with J gene TRBJ1-3; tentatively, D is TRBD1 (6 bases). This CDR3 is built from 17 residues. CDR1 and CDR2 (germline): MNHNS, SASEGT. V lost 0 bases, J lost 2 bases, and 14 bases lay in between. CDR3 protein: CASSEASAGAAGNTIYF. The DNA for the CDR3 is TGTGCCAGCAGTGAAGCCTCGGCAGGGGCAGCTGGAAACACCATATATTTT.

The table lists this clone with a count of one. The chain joins TRBV13 to TRBJ2-7; the D gene is possibly TRBD1 (6 bases). This CDR3 contains 12 residues. From germline, CDR1 is PRHDT and CDR2 FYEKMQ (reference sequence). Trimming stripped 8 bases from V and 4 bases from J, with 12 bases between. CDR3 nucleotides: TGTGCCAGCCGTAACAGGGTTTACGAGCAGTACTTC. Translated: CASRNRVYEQYF. Full variable domain (outside the CDR3, taken from reference TRBV13 and TRBJ2-7): AAGVIQSPRHLIKEKRETATLKCYPIPRHDTVYWYQQGPGQDPQFLISFYEKMQSDKGSIPDRFSAQQFSDYHSELNMSSLELGDSALYFCASRNRVYEQYFGPGTRLTVT.

In its sample, this clone was seen a few times. The DNA is omitted, as the CDR3 cannot be located on it reliably, and the CDR3 follows TCRdb's listing. The chain combines TRBV4-1 with TRBJ2-4; TRBD2, the table's D call, was not compared with the DNA. The CDR3 is 15 residues long, counting both termini. The V gene's germline CDR1 is MGHRA and CDR2 YSYEKL. The CDR3: CASSHFGEGKNIQYF.

The V and J genes are TRBV7-8 and TRBJ2-1; no clear D gene. The CDR3 runs 15 residues. Germline V lookup: CDR1 SGHVS, CDR2 FQNEAQ. V lost 5 bases and J lost 5, with 16 bases in between. DNA for the CDR3: TGTGCCAGCAGCCCCGATCGCTGGAGTCACAATGAGCAGTTCTTC. Protein product: CASSPDRWSHNEQFF.

Here the CDR3 reads CASSLGESGNPYNEQFF. For the CDR3, the DNA is TGTGCCAGCAGCCTGGGGGAAAGCGGGAACCCCTACAATGAGCAGTTCTTC. The V gene is TRBV21-1, the J gene TRBJ2-1; the table assigns TRBD2, which was not confirmed against the DNA. TRBV21-1 is assigned pseudogene status. The CDR3 has 17 amino acids.

The chain joins TRBV5-4 to TRBJ2-1; 8 bases are shared with TRBD2. Germline V CDR1 and CDR2: SGHNT, YYREEE (reference sequence). This CDR3 spans 15 amino acids. Trimming cost V 1 base and J 5 bases; bases outside gene matches: 5. The CDR3 DNA reads as TGTGCCAGCAGCTTGCCGGGAGGGAGGGACAATGAGCAGTTCTTC. Protein product: CASSLPGGRDNEQFF.

The rearrangement uses TRBV10-1 and TRBJ2-5; 9 bases line up with TRBD2. Losses at the gene ends were 0 bases for V and 7 bases for J; bases not matched to a gene: 6. CDR1 WNHNN and CDR2 SYGVQD come from the germline V gene (reference sequence). The CDR3 is 15 amino acids. The chain's CDR3 is CASSESAGGRGTQYF. The CDR3 DNA reads TGCGCCAGCAGTGAGTCCGCGGGGGGGCGAGGGACCCAGTACTTC.

V usage is TRBV18 and J usage is TRBJ2-1; 7 nucleotides match TRBD2. The CDR3 is 14 amino acids. V shed 5 bases and J 8 bases; nucleotides not matched to a gene: 9. Germline CDR1 is KGHSH and CDR2 is LQKENI. CDR3 in amino acids: CASSNRARGDEQFF. CDR3 DNA: TGTGCCAGCTCAAACAGAGCCCGGGGGGATGAGCAGTTCTTC.